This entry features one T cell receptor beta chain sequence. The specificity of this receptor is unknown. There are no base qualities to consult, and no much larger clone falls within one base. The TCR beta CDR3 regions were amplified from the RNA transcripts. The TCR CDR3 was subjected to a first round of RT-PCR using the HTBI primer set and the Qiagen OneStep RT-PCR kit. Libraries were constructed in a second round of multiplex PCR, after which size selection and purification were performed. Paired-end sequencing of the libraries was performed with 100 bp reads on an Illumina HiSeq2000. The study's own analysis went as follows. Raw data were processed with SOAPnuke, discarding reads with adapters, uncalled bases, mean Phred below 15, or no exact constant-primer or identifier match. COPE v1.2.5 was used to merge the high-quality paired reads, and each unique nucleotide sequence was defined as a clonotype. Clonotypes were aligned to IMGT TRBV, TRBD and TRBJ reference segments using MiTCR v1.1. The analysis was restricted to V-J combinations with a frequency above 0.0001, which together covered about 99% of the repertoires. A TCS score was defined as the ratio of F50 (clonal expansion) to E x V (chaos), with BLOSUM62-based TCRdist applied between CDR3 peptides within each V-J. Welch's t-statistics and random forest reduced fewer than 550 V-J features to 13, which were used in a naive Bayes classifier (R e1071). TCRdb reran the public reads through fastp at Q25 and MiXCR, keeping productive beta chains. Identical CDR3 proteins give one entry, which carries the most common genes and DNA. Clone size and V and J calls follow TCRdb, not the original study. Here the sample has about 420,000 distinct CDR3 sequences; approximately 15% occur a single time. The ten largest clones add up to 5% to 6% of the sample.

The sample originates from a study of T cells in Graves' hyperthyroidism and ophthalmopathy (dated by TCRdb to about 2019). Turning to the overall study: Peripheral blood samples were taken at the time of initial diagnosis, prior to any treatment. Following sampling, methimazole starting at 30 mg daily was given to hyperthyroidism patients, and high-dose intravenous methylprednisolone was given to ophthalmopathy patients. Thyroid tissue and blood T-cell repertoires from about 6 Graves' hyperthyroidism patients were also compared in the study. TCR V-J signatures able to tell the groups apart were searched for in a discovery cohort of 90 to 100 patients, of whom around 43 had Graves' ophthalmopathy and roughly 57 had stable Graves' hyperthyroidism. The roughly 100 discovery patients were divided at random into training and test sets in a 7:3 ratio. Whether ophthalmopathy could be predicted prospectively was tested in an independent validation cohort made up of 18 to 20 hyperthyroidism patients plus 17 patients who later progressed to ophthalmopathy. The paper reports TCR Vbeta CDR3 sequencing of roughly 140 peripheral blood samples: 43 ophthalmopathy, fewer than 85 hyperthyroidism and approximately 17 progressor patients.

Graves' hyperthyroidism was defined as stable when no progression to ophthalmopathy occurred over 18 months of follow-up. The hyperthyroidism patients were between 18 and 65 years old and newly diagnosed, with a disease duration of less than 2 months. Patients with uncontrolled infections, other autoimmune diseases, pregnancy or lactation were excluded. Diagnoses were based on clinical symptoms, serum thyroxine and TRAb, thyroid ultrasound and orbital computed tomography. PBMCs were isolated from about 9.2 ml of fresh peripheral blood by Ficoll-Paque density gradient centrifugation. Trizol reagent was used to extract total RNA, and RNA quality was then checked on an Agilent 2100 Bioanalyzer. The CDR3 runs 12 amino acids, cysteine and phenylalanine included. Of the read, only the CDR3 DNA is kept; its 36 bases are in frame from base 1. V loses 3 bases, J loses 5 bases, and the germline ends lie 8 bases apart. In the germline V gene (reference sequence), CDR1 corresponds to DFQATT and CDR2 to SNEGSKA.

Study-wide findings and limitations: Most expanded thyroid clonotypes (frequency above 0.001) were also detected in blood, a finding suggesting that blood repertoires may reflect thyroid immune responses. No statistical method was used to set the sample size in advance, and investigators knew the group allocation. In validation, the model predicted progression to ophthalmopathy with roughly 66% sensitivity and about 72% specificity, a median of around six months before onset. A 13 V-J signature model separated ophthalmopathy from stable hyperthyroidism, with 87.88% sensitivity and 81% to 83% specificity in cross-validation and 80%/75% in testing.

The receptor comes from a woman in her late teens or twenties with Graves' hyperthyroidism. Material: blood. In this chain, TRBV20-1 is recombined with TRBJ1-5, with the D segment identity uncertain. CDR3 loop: CSASRNDQPQHF. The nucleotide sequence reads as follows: TGCAGTGCTAGCAGAAATGATCAGCCCCAGCATTTT.